This T cell receptor beta chain was sequenced in a study of regulatory T cells in long-lasting Graves disease. The CDR3 length is 13 residues. Trimming removed 1 base from V and 6 bases from J, with 7 bases in between. Germline lookup yields CDR1 LNHDA and CDR2 SQIVND (reference sequence). Stated time point: persistent/refractory GD, antithyroid drugs over 5 years with positive TRAb. The TCR library was prepared using RNA isolated from PBMCs. CDR3 regions were amplified by Arm-PCR using iRepertoire HTBI primers to build TCR beta libraries. TCRdb passed the multiplex PCR reads through MiXCR, listing each CDR3 protein once. The profile shows about 310,000 distinct CDR3 sequences, 22% of them singletons.

The sequence was collected from a female donor with Graves disease. Sequencing was performed on peripheral blood mononuclear cells (PBMCs), taken when the disease was refractory, from a patient treated with antithyroid drugs. This chain connects TRBV19 to TRBJ2-1; D gene uncertain. CDR3 in amino acids: CASSIVTGNEQFF. The CDR3 nucleotides read TGTGCCAGTAGTATAGTTACGGGCAATGAGCAGTTCTTC.